This entry lists 16 T cell receptor beta chains sequenced from one sample in a study of CD4 T cells in relation to SARS-CoV-2 and coronaviruses. This table comes from immunoSEQ multiplex PCR, and its TCRdb copy is limited to in-frame clones, with some not included. The repertoire holds about 47,000 clones, with roughly four fifths as singletons. These receptors lack a known antigen. Sequenced sample: naive CD4+ T cells from PBMCs, cultured in vitro. As to subset: naive CD4+ T cells isolated by negative enrichment. The receptors here all came from an adult with COVID-19.

The chain couples TRBV4-1 to TRBJ1-1; maybe TRBD1 (6 bases). Germline loops: CDR1 MGHRA, CDR2 YSYEKL. Trimming pared 1 base from V and 6 bases from J, leaving 18 bases between. The CDR3 contains 16 residues. Here the CDR3 reads CASSQVFLGRGSEAFF. The CDR3 region has the DNA TGCGCCAGCAGCCAAGTTTTTCTGGGCAGGGGTTCTGAAGCTTTCTTT.

The chain employs TRBV13 and TRBJ2-6; either TRBD1 or TRBD2 may supply D (5 bases each). V gave up 4 bases and J gave up 0 bases, with 16 bases separating them. Germline V gene data show CDR1 as PRHDT and CDR2 as FYEKMQ (reference sequence). This CDR3 is built from 18 residues. The CDR3 DNA sequence: TGTGCCAGCAGCTGGGAGTCCTGGGGCGCCTCTGGGGCCAACGTCCTGACTTTC. It encodes CASSWESWGASGANVLTF.

This chain joins TRBV7-8 and TRBJ2-3; D might be TRBD2 (6 bases). The germline gives CDR1 SGHVS, CDR2 FQNEAQ. V dropped 1 base and J dropped 4 bases, with 15 bases sitting between them. CDR3 length: 16 amino acids. CDR3 sequence: CASSLDNGRVADTQYF. CDR3 nucleotides: TGTGCCAGCAGCTTAGATAACGGGAGAGTCGCAGATACGCAGTATTTT.

For the CDR3, the DNA is TGTGCCAGCAGCTTAACAGGGCTGGAAGAGACCCAGTACTTC. It encodes CASSLTGLEETQYF. This chain uses TRBV7-2 with TRBJ2-5, with D possibly TRBD1 on 6 matching bases. In germline, CDR1 is SGHTA, CDR2 FQGNSA. V gave up 2 bases and J gave up 3 bases, with 10 bases separating them. The CDR3 loop spans 14 amino acids.

The chain combines TRBV2 with TRBJ2-7; tentatively, D is TRBD1 or TRBD2 (5 bases each). The CDR3 sequence is 13 residues long. Trimming cost V 5 bases and J 3 bases, with 11 bases left between them. The V gene's germline CDR1 is SNHLY and CDR2 FYNNEI. CDR3 region: CASSRDGDYEQYF. CDR3 nucleotides: TGTGCCAGCAGTCGGGACGGGGACTACGAGCAGTACTTC.

This chain uses TRBV13 with TRBJ1-3; D is ambiguous. V was shortened by 6 bases and J by 0 bases, with 6 bases between the two germline ends. Germline CDR1 PRHDT, CDR2 FYEKMQ (reference sequence). The CDR3 is 13 amino acids. The chain's CDR3 is CASRDRSGNTIYF. CDR3 DNA: TGTGCCAGCAGGGACCGCTCTGGAAACACCATATATTTT. Full variable domain (missing parts from reference TRBV13 and TRBJ1-3): AAGVIQSPRHLIKEKRETATLKCYPIPRHDTVYWYQQGPGQDPQFLISFYEKMQSDKGSIPDRFSAQQFSDYHSELNMSSLELGDSALYFCASRDRSGNTIYFGEGSWLTVV.

The chain carries TRBV10-3 and TRBJ2-7, with D uncertain. Trimming pared 3 bases from V and 1 base from J, leaving 7 bases between. The CDR3 totals 13 residues. Germline assignment: CDR1 ENHRY and CDR2 SYGVKD. The CDR3 nucleotides are TGTGCCATCAGTGAAGGTTATTCCTACGAGCAGTACTTC. This encodes CAISEGYSYEQYF.

The CDR3 spells CASSSKMGTVHEQYF. DNA for the CDR3: TGTGCCAGCAGTTCCAAAATGGGGACAGTGCACGAGCAGTACTTC. This chain joins TRBV6-5 and TRBJ2-7, with 7 nucleotides matching TRBD1. V trimming: 4 bases; J trimming: 5 bases; junction bases outside the gene matches: 11. The CDR3 is 15 amino acids. Germline CDR1 MNHEY, CDR2 SVGAGI.

The chain is built from TRBV7-2 and TRBJ1-2; no definite D call. The V end lost 5 bases, the J end lost 8 bases, and 15 bases lay between the germline ends. The CDR3 runs to 13 residues. CDR1 and CDR2 (germline): SGHTA, FQGNSA. The CDR3 DNA is TGTGCCAGCAGCATTCCCGCGGTTGGCGGCTACACCTTC. Translating gives CASSIPAVGGYTF.

This chain joins TRBV9 and TRBJ2-1, with 7 positions matching TRBD2. J was trimmed by 2 bases and V by 4 bases; bases with no gene match: 9. The CDR3 contains 16 residues. Germline V gene sequence: CDR1 SGDLS, CDR2 YYNGEE. The CDR3 spells CASSPIVGTTYNEQFF. The CDR3 bases are TGTGCCAGCAGCCCCATCGTGGGGACTACCTACAATGAGCAGTTCTTC.

This clone was picked up one time. The gene calls are TRBV6-4 and TRBJ2-7; 8 bases map to TRBD1. The CDR3 covers 15 residues. Per germline, CDR1 MRHNA and CDR2 SNTAGT. The J segment lost 0 bases and the V segment lost 2 bases, leaving 3 bases of the junction unmatched. DNA of the CDR3: TGTGCCAGCAGTGACCGGGACAGGAGCTCCTACGAGCAGTACTTC. Protein: CASSDRDRSSYEQYF.

J is TRBJ2-5 and V is TRBV6-5; D is undetermined. Trimming cost V 8 bases and J 9 bases, with 16 bases left between them. Germline values: CDR1 MNHEY, CDR2 SVGAGI. This CDR3 is 12 amino acids long. CDR3 region: CASCQITGSQYF. The CDR3 nucleotides read TGTGCCAGCTGCCAAATAACTGGGTCCCAGTACTTC.

The chain links TRBV10-3 to TRBJ2-3; 8 bases line up with TRBD2. CDR3 length equals 16 residues. Unmatched junction bases numbered 8, after V lost 2 bases and J lost 4 bases. Germline-derived CDR1 and CDR2 are ENHRY and SYGVKD. The CDR3 is CAISEGSGRWSDTQYF. CDR3 coding DNA: TGTGCCATCAGTGAGGGGAGCGGGAGATGGTCAGATACGCAGTATTTT.

V gene TRBV10-2 combines with J gene TRBJ1-4, with D perhaps matching TRBD1 (5 bases). V lost 0 bases to trimming and J lost 8 bases, with 10 bases between them. This CDR3 has 14 residues. The germline gives CDR1 WSHSY, CDR2 SAAADI. The DNA for the CDR3 is TGCGCCAGCAGTGAGTCGACGCACAGGGAAAAACTGTTTTTT. Protein sequence: CASSESTHREKLFF.

This clone has a handful of counts. This chain connects TRBV7-3 to TRBJ2-2; D call uncertain. With 0 bases removed from V and 2 bases from J, the gap between germline ends came to 7 bases. Looked up from germline, CDR1 is SGHTA and CDR2 is FQGTGA. There are 15 residues in the CDR3. CDR3 region: CASSLTLTNTGELFF. In DNA, the CDR3 is TGTGCCAGCAGCTTAACGCTGACTAACACCGGGGAGCTGTTTTTT.

The chain combines TRBV28 with TRBJ1-3, with 10 bases that match TRBD1. The J segment lost 0 bases and the V segment lost 7 bases, leaving 6 bases of the junction unmatched. CDR3 size: 16 residues. Looked up from germline, CDR1 is MDHEN and CDR2 is SYDVKM. Here the CDR3 DNA reads TGTGCCAGCACCCAGAGGACAGGGGGCTCTGGAAACACCATATATTTT. Its translation is CASTQRTGGSGNTIYF.